The clone carrying this T cell receptor beta chain was counted many times. The data originate from a study of response to subunit inactivated influenza vaccine. TCRdb processed the RT-PCR reads anew with MiXCR; each CDR3 protein has one entry. The sample consists of around 600,000 distinct CDR3 sequences, approximately 11% of them appearing once. Germline loops: CDR1 KGHSH, CDR2 LQKENI. This CDR3 spans 16 amino acids. The ends lost 3 bases at V and 1 base at J; junction bases unmatched: 6. The same sample was also used in a study of T cells expressing NK-cell markers. From that study: UMIs accompanied the 5'RACE template switching by which TCR beta cDNA was made. Sorted CD3+CD56+NKG2C+, CD3+CD56+NKG2C- and CD3+CD56-NKG2C+ T cells provided the TCR beta repertoires. The study found dominant NKG2C+ clonotypes at about 1.0-7.5% of CD8+ T cells in over five donors. The same clonotypes also predominated in the CD3+CD56-NKG2C+ fraction of a handful of donors.

The input for sequencing was PBMCs from blood, taken on the day of vaccination. The sequence came from a man aged 50-59 years who received an inactivated influenza vaccine. J is TRBJ2-5 and V is TRBV18, with 9 bases identical to TRBD2. CDR3 in DNA: TGTGCCAGCTCACCGTATAGCGGGGGCCTCCAAGAGACCCAGTACTTC. Protein: CASSPYSGGLQETQYF.